The TCR beta chain described here comes from a study of blood T cell repertoires in COVID-19 (dated by TCRdb to between 2020 and 2021). Broadly, across the study: Collaborator samples came from the United States, Italy and Spain and covered acute and convalescent phases of COVID-19. The prospective study material was composed of cDNA or gDNA derived from T cells, B-cell-depleted T cells, or PBMCs. Subjects who had been exposed to COVID-19, were actively infected with it, or had recovered from it provided the deeply sampled blood TCRbeta repertoires that made up the dataset. The repertoires were released in a freely available public database intended as a resource for research on the immune response to SARS-CoV-2. Samples came from the ongoing ImmuneRACE study (first 160 participants) plus 1,254 subjects from 6 global collaborators. The sample metadata nearly always contained a de-identified subject ID, COVID-19 status, age in years and sex. Where available, HLA class I and class II types were obtained from metadata supplied by the sample provider rather than from assay-based typing.

As concerns this clone: What antigen it recognizes has not been identified. No much larger clone is present one base from it, and per-base qualities are unavailable.

The immunoSEQ Assay, a bias-controlled multiplex PCR, was used to amplify TCRbeta CDR3 regions from genomic DNA. For the original study's pipeline: The number of nucleated cells in each sample was estimated by amplification of reference gene primers within the assay. Sequence reads were collapsed and filtered to measure the absolute abundance of every unique TCRbeta CDR3 rearrangement. For each sample, productive Simpson clonality was calculated as the square root of Simpson's diversity index across productive rearrangements. TCRdb provides this immuneACCESS table in a form limited to in-frame rearrangements. Some clones are lacking; in checked studies, under half of them reflect an unresolved V gene, and why the rest are absent is not known. That table gives V, J and clone size, and the DNA gave D and trimming. For this sample there are approximately 100,000 clones; 85% appear just once. 1.5% to 2% of the sample goes to the ten largest clones.

Overall study outcomes, separate from this receptor: The amount of clinical and demographic metadata varied by source and participant and was provided uncurated.

Collaborating institutions collected whole blood in K2EDTA tubes following their own protocols. Collaborator samples were shipped for TCRbeta analysis as frozen whole blood, isolated PBMCs, or DNA extracted from either sample type. The CDR3 holds 15 amino acids from the cysteine to the phenylalanine. CDR3 DNA only is kept here, 45 bases in frame from base 1. The germline V gene encodes CDR1 SGHTA and CDR2 FQGNSA. Trimming costs V 1 base and J 5 bases, and their ends lie 12 bases apart. The chain joins TRBV7-2 to TRBJ2-1, with a tentative D gene TRBD1 over 5 matching bases. Sequencing used peripheral blood. The clonotype was recovered from a woman in her sixties or seventies with active or convalescent COVID-19. The nucleotide sequence reads as follows: TGTGCCAGCAGCTTAGACTCAGGGCAGGACAATGAGCAGTTCTTC. Translation gives CASSLDSGQDNEQFF.